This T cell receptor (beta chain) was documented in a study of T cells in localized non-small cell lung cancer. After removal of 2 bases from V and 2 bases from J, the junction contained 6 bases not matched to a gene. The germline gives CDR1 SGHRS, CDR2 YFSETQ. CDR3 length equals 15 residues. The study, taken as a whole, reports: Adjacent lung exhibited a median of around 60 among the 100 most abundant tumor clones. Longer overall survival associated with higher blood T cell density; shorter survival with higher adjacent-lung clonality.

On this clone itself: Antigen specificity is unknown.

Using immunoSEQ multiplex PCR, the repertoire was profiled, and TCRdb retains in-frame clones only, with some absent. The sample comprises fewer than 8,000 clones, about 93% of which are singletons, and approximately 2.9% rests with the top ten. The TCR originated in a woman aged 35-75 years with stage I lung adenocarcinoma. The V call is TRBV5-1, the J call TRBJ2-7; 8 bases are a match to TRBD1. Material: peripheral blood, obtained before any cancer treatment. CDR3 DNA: TGCGCCAGCAGCTTCTTCGAGACAGGGGCCTACGAGCAGTACTTC. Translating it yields CASSFFETGAYEQYF. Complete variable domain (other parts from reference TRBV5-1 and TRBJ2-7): KAGVTQTPRYLIKTRGQQVTLSCSPISGHRSVSWYQQTPGQGLQFLFEYFSETQRNKGNFPGRFSGRQFSNSRSEMNVSTLELGDSALYLCASSFFETGAYEQYFGPGTRLTVT.